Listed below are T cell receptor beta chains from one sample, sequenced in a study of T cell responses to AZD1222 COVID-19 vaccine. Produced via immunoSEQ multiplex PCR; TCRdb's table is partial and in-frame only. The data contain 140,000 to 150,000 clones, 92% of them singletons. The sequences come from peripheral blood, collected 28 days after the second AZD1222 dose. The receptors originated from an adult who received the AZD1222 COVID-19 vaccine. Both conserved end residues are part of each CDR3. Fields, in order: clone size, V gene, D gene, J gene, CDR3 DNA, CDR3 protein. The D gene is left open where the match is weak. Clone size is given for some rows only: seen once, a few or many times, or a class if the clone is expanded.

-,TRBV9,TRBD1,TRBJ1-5,TGTGCCAGCAGTGACACAGGGGATTGGAATCAGCCCCAGCATTTT,CASSDTGDWNQPQHF
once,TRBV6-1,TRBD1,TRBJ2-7,TGTGCCAGCAGTGAACCAGGTGGACAGGGCTACGAGCAGTACTTC,CASSEPGGQGYEQYF
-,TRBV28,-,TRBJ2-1,TGTGCCAGCAGTTTATTTTTCGGGAGAGGAGGGAATGAGCAGTTCTTC,CASSLFFGRGGNEQFF
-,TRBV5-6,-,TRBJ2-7,TGTGCCAGCAGCTTGCCCATGCCGGGTTGGGAGCAGTACTTC,CASSLPMPGWEQYF
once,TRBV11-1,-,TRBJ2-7,TGTGCCAGCAGCCCAACACCCTACGAGCAGTACTTC,CASSPTPYEQYF
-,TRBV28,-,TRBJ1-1,TGTGCCAGCAGTTTTGACGGGAACACTGAAGCTTTCTTT,CASSFDGNTEAFF
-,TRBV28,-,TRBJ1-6,TGTGCCAGCAGTTCCCTGTCAAACAGGGCAAATTCACCCCTCCACTTT,CASSSLSNRANSPLHF
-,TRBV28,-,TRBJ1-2,TGTGCCAGCAGTCCGAACACCTTGGGAACTGGCTACACCTTC,CASSPNTLGTGYTF
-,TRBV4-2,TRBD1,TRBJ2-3,TGTGCCAGCAGCTTATTCCTGGACAGGCTAAGCACAGATACGCAGTATTTT,CASSLFLDRLSTDTQYF
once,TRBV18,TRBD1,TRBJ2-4,TGTGCCAGCTCACCACCACCCGGGACAGTAAAAAACATTCAGTACTTC,CASSPPPGTVKNIQYF
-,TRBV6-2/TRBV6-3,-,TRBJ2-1,TGTGCCAGCAGCAAGGCGTTGGGAGCGGCTTCCTACAATGAGCAGTTCTTC,CASSKALGAASYNEQFF
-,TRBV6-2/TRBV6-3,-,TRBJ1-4,TGTGCCAGCAGTTACGAGGTTGCCTCGAAAGGGCTTGCAACTAATGAAAAACTGTTTTTT,CASSYEVASKGLATNEKLFF
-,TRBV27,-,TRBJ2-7,TGTGCCAGCAGCTCACCCGGGAGACAAATGCAGTACTTC,CASSSPGRQMQYF
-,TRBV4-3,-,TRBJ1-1,TGCGCCAGCAGCCTCCTTGGGACCTCGGGCACTGAAGCTTTCTTT,CASSLLGTSGTEAFF
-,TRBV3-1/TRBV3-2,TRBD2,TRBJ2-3,TGTGCCAGCAGCCGGAAGGGGACTAGCGGTCCTCATACGCAGTATTTT,CASSRKGTSGPHTQYF
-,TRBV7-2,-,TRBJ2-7,TGTGCCAGCTCCGCCCTGGCGTACCCCCCGAGGGAGCAGTACTTC,CASSALAYPPREQYF
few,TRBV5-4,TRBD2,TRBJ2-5,TGTGCCAGCAGCTTTCTAGCGGGAGAGACCCAGTACTTC,CASSFLAGETQYF
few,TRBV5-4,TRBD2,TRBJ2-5,TGTGCCAGCAGCTTGGTTAAGGGGGCGGGAGGGGCAGAGACCCAGTACTTC,CASSLVKGAGGAETQYF
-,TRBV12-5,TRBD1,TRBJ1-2,TGTGCTAGTGGTCTCCGGGCAGGGGGCCTGGACTATGGCTACACCTTC,CASGLRAGGLDYGYTF
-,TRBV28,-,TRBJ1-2,TGTGCCAGCAGTTTACGGGGGAAGTATGGCTACACCTTC,CASSLRGKYGYTF
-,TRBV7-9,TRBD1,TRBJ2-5,TGTGCCAGCAGCTCTGGACAGGGGGGGGAGACCCAGTACTTC,CASSSGQGGETQYF
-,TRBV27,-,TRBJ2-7,TGTGCCAGCATGAAAAACTTGCGGACCGTATCCCTCTACGAGCAGTACTTC,CASMKNLRTVSLYEQYF
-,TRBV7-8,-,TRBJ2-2,TGTGCCAGCAGCGTCGGCAGAACCGGGGAGCTGTTTTTT,CASSVGRTGELFF
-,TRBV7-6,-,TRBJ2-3,TGTGCCAGCAGCTTAGCACAGGGCGGCACAGATACGCAGTATTTT,CASSLAQGGTDTQYF
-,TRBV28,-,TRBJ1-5,TGTGCCAGCAGTTCAAATATGGTTCTCCAGCATTTT,CASSSNMVLQHF
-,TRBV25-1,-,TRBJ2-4,TGTGCCAGCAGTGGAGGGGGGAGCGGCAAAAACATTCAGTACTTC,CASSGGGSGKNIQYF
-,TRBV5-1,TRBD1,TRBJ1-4,TGCGCCAGCAGCTTGCTACATCGGACAGGGCCTGTAGCAACTAATGAAAAACTGTTTTTT,CASSLLHRTGPVATNEKLFF
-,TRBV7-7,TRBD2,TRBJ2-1,TGTGCCAGCAGCCCTGGGGGACTAGCGGTCAATGAGCAGTTCTTC,CASSPGGLAVNEQFF
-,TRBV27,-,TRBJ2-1,TGTGCCAGCAGTTTAAGACCTTACAATGAGCAGTTCTTC,CASSLRPYNEQFF
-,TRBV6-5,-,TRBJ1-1,TGTGCCAGCAGTTTTTTCCAAATGGGAGGCACTGAAGCTTTCTTT,CASSFFQMGGTEAFF
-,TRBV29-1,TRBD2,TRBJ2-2,TGCAGCGTAACTAGCGGGAGGATCAACACCGGGGAGCTGTTTTTT,CSVTSGRINTGELFF
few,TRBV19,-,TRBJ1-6,TGTGCCAGTAGAACCGCCCGGGGGGGTAATTCACCCCTCCACTTT,CASRTARGGNSPLHF
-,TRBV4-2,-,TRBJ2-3,TGTGCCAGCAGCCAAGATCCCCTGGAGAGCACAGATACGCAGTATTTT,CASSQDPLESTDTQYF
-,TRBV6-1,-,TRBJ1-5,TGTGCCAGCAGTGAAGCGCCACCCTGGGACAATCAGCCCCAGCATTTT,CASSEAPPWDNQPQHF
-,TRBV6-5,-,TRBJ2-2,TGTGCCAGCAGTTACTTTGAGGGATCCGGGGAGCTGTTTTTT,CASSYFEGSGELFF
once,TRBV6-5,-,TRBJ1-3,TGTGCCAGCAGTACCCCATCTGCCCGAAACACCATATATTTT,CASSTPSARNTIYF
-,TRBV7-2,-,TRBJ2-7,TGTGCCAGCAGCTTAATGGGGGGGGACACCTCCTACGAGCAGTACTTC,CASSLMGGDTSYEQYF
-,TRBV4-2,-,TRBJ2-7,TGTGCCAGCAGCCAAGTAGACGGGAACTCCTACGAGCAGTACTTC,CASSQVDGNSYEQYF